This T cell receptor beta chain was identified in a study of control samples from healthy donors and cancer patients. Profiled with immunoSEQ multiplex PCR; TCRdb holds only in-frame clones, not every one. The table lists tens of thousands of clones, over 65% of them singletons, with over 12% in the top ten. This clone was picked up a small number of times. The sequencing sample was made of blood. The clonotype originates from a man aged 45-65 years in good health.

This chain's CDR3 is CASSVETGGKDTQYF. The CDR3 DNA sequence: TGTGCCAGCAGCGTAGAGACAGGGGGAAAAGATACGCAGTATTTT. The chain employs TRBV9 and TRBJ2-3; 9 bases align to TRBD1. V lost 0 bases and J lost 5; bases outside the gene matches: 4. This CDR3 is 15 amino acids long. Per germline, CDR1 SGDLS and CDR2 YYNGEE.